This T cell receptor (beta chain) was sequenced in a study of cytomegalovirus exposure and HLA in healthy donors. This PCR relied on a set of 60 Vbeta primers and 13 Jbeta primers. TCRdb's table, derived via immunoSEQ multiplex PCR, lists solely in-frame clones and lacks some. The sample has about 140,000 clones; roughly four fifths are singletons. Turning to this clone: What it binds is not known.

From germline, CDR1 is SNHLY and CDR2 FYNNEI. The CDR3 is made up of 16 amino acids. V trimming: 5 bases; J trimming: 1 base; junction bases outside the gene matches: 10. Study results and caveats: Excluded were some V segments that proved indistinguishable, including TRBV6-2 and TRBV6-3. The listing of 150 to 200 TCR beta chains classed them as cytomegalovirus-associated.

Unrecorded immune exposures were likely, despite nominal health at sampling. The sequence was obtained from a middle-aged man in good health and CMV-seropositive. The chain joins TRBV2 to TRBJ1-1; 7 nucleotides match TRBD1. The sequencing input was PBMCs. The CDR3 nucleotides are TGTGCCAGCAGTACAGAACGGACAGGACCGAACACTGAAGCTTTCTTT. It is translated as CASSTERTGPNTEAFF.